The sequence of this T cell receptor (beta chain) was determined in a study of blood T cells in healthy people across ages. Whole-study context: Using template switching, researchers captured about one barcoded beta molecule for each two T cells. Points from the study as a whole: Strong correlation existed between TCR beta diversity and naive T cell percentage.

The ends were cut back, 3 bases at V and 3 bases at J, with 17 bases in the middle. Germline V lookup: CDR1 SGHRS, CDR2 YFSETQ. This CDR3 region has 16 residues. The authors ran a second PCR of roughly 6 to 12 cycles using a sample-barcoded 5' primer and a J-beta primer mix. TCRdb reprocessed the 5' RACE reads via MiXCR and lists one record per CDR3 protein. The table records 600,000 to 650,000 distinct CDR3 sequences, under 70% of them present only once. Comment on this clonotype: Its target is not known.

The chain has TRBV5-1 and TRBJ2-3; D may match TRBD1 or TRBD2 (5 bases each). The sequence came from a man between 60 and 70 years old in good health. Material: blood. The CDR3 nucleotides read TGCGCCAGCAGCTGGGCCCCGGGACGAGGAACAGATACGCAGTATTTT. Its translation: CASSWAPGRGTDTQYF.